Listed here are 29 T cell receptor beta chains from one sample, sequenced in a study of T cells after yellow fever vaccination. TCRdb ran MiXCR on the 5' RACE reads and lists one entry per CDR3 protein. Of about 230,000 distinct CDR3 sequences listed, approximately 6.8% are singletons. Sequencing used CD4+ T cells sorted from PBMCs, obtained on the day of the yellow fever booster vaccination. The receptor set was obtained from a man aged 30 to 39 who received the YFV17D yellow fever vaccine.

In its sample, this clonotype was seen many times. The J gene is TRBJ2-5, the V gene TRBV9; the match to TRBD2 covers 16 bases. This CDR3 comprises 15 residues. The germline gives CDR1 SGDLS, CDR2 YYNGEE. Losses at the gene ends were 3 bases for V and 5 bases for J; bases not matched to a gene: 1. In nucleotides, the CDR3 is TGTGCCAGCAGCGCGGGACTAGCGGGAGGGGAGACCCAGTACTTC. Its protein product is CASSAGLAGGETQYF.

The CDR3 region is CSASPGTNEKLFF. The CDR3 DNA reads TGCAGTGCTAGCCCCGGCACAAATGAAAAACTGTTTTTT. This sequence joins TRBV20-1 and TRBJ1-4; D remains ambiguous. V gave up 3 bases and J gave up 5 bases, with 10 bases separating them. The CDR3 covers 13 residues. The germline V gene encodes CDR1 DFQATT and CDR2 SNEGSKA (reference sequence).

This clonotype was picked up a small number of times. V and J are TRBV20-1 and TRBJ2-7; tentatively, D is TRBD1 or TRBD2 (5 bases each). The V gene lost 3 bases and the J gene lost 2 bases, with 11 bases spanning the gap. Germline V CDR1 and CDR2: DFQATT, SNEGSKA (reference sequence). The CDR3 spans 13 residues. CDR3 amino acids: CSASGDLPYEQYF. The CDR3 DNA sequence: TGCAGTGCTAGCGGGGACCTCCCCTACGAGCAGTACTTC.

This sequence joins TRBV18 and TRBJ1-1, with a tentative D call TRBD1 (5 bases). V was clipped by 3 bases and J by 3 bases, with 8 bases between them. CDR3 length equals 13 residues. The germline V gene encodes CDR1 KGHSH and CDR2 LQKENI. CDR3 nucleotide sequence: TGTGCCAGCTCACCGACCAGGGACACTGAAGCTTTCTTT. The encoded protein is CASSPTRDTEAFF.

Concerning this clonotype: A read error may produce the germline difference seen at one junction end. The V call is TRBV15, the J call TRBJ1-5, with D hard to call. CDR1 and CDR2 from the germline V gene are LNHNV and YYDKDF (reference sequence). The length of the CDR3 is 17 residues. The CDR3 is CANSTQYSVRSNQPQHF. The CDR3 region has the DNA TGTGCCAACAGCACGCAATACTCGGTGAGGAGCAATCAGCCCCAGCATTTT.

This clonotype was found many times. The rearrangement uses TRBV6-2 or TRBV6-3 and TRBJ2-2, with a weak D call TRBD1 (6 bases). V lost 6 bases, J lost 3 bases, and 17 bases lay in between. The germline CDR1 and CDR2 sequences are MNHEY and SVGEGT. The CDR3 sequence is 16 residues long. CDR3 loop: CASRSTGTSYTGELFF. The CDR3 nucleotides are TGTGCCAGCAGGTCAACCGGGACATCCTACACCGGGGAGCTGTTTTTT.

This sequence joins TRBV3-1 and TRBJ2-3; no clear D gene. Trimming took 2 bases from V and 6 from J, leaving 3 bases between them. The CDR3 is 11 residues long. Germline lookup yields CDR1 LGHDT and CDR2 YNNKEL (reference sequence). CDR3 nucleotides: TGTGCCAGCAGCCAATTCGATACGCAGTATTTT. Translated, it gives CASSQFDTQYF.

This clonotype appeared many times. The chain is built from TRBV20-1 and TRBJ2-1; a weak D match, TRBD2 (5 bases). This CDR3 has 15 residues. The V gene's germline CDR1 is DFQATT and CDR2 SNEGSKA (reference sequence). Trimming shortened V by 2 bases and J by 7 bases, and 18 bases separated the two germline ends. The CDR3 loop reads CSARRSYGLWNEQFF. The CDR3 DNA follows: TGCAGTGCTAGAAGATCTTACGGACTTTGGAATGAGCAGTTCTTC.

This clonotype was seen a handful of times. Mismatch with germline at one junction end may stem from a read error. The V call is TRBV20-1, the J call TRBJ2-4, with D maybe TRBD2 (6 bases). Germline V gives CDR1 DFQATT, CDR2 SNEGSKA (reference sequence). CDR3 length equals 14 residues. The CDR3 is CSARGDGTATLISF. As DNA, the CDR3 is TGCAGTGCTAGGGGGGACGGGACTGCCACGCTGATAAGCTTC.

There are many counts of this clonotype. The chain couples TRBV20-1 to TRBJ2-2; D is perhaps TRBD1 or TRBD2 (6 bases each). The germline V and J ends were trimmed by 5 bases and 5 bases, with 24 bases remaining between them. CDR1 is DFQATT, CDR2 SNEGSKA, per germline (reference sequence). The CDR3 length is 17 residues. The CDR3 DNA sequence: TGCAGTGCTCCCGGACAGCTTAGCGGCGTCGGGACCGGGGAGCTGTTTTTT. Amino acid sequence: CSAPGQLSGVGTGELFF.

J is TRBJ2-1 and V is TRBV5-1; 8 nucleotides line up with TRBD1. CDR3 length: 14 amino acids. Germline V gene lookup returns CDR1 SGHRS and CDR2 YFSETQ. J gave up 4 bases and V 4 bases, and 4 bases lay outside the gene matches. CDR3: CASSHGQGYNEQFF. The CDR3 DNA follows: TGCGCCAGCAGCCATGGACAGGGTTACAATGAGCAGTTCTTC. The whole variable domain, filled in from reference TRBV5-1 and TRBJ2-1, reads KAGVTQTPRYLIKTRGQQVTLSCSPISGHRSVSWYQQTPGQGLQFLFEYFSETQRNKGNFPGRFSGRQFSNSRSEMNVSTLELGDSALYLCASSHGQGYNEQFFGPGTRLTVL.

This clonotype occurred many times. The chain joins TRBV7-2 to TRBJ1-1; the match to TRBD1 covers 8 bases. V dropped 7 bases and J dropped 1; count of bases not matched to a gene: 5. Germline CDR1 reads SGHTA; CDR2 reads FQGNSA. The CDR3 is 14 amino acids. CDR3 region: CASTRQGKNTEAFF. The CDR3 DNA is TGTGCCAGCACCCGACAGGGGAAGAACACTGAAGCTTTCTTT.

This clonotype appeared many times. For the CDR3, the DNA is TGCGCCAGCAGCCAGCAGGGGAGGCCAGATACGCAGTATTTT. It encodes CASSQQGRPDTQYF. V and J are TRBV4-3 and TRBJ2-3, with D perhaps TRBD1 or TRBD2 (6 bases each). Per germline, CDR1 LGHNA and CDR2 YSLEER. Trimming removed 3 bases at V and 4 bases at J, with 11 bases between. The CDR3 contains 14 residues.

The V call is TRBV4-3, the J call TRBJ2-7; D tentatively fits TRBD1 or TRBD2 (5 bases each). CDR1 and CDR2 from the germline V gene are LGHNA and YSLEER. Trimming removed 0 bases at V and 0 bases at J, with 21 bases between. The length of the CDR3 is 19 residues. The CDR3 DNA reads as TGCGCCAGCAGCCAAGAGGGGCCCAGAAGCGGCGGAGGCTCCTACGAGCAGTACTTC. It encodes CASSQEGPRSGGGSYEQYF.

This clonotype appeared many times. J is TRBJ2-3 and V is TRBV20-1; no clear D gene. V was cut by 0 bases and J by 0 bases, with 7 bases left in between. Germline CDR1 DFQATT, CDR2 SNEGSKA (reference sequence). CDR3 length: 14 amino acids. CDR3 in amino acids: CSARDWGSTDTQYF. CDR3 DNA sequence: TGCAGTGCTAGAGATTGGGGAAGCACAGATACGCAGTATTTT.

This clonotype was seen only a few times. This chain joins TRBV6-6 and TRBJ1-2; 7 bases map to TRBD1. Losses at the gene ends were 9 bases for V and 6 bases for J; bases not matched to a gene: 10. Germline V gives CDR1 MNHNY, CDR2 SVGAGI (reference sequence). The CDR3 runs 13 residues. The CDR3 bases are TGTGCCAGTGGGTACTCGACAGGGAATGGCTACACCTTC. This translates into CASGYSTGNGYTF.

This sequence joins TRBV19 and TRBJ1-2, with D uncertain. With 6 bases removed from V and 5 bases from J, the gap between germline ends came to 10 bases. The germline V gene encodes CDR1 LNHDA and CDR2 SQIVND (reference sequence). This CDR3 is 12 amino acids long. In DNA, the CDR3 is TGTGCCAGTAGGATGGCAGCTTATGGCTACACCTTC. Amino acid sequence: CASRMAAYGYTF.

A few counts support this clonotype. The chain recombines TRBV5-1 with TRBJ2-5; D may be TRBD1 (6 bases). V dropped 0 bases and J dropped 3 bases, with 15 bases sitting between them. This CDR3 spans 16 amino acids. The germline V gene encodes CDR1 SGHRS and CDR2 YFSETQ. CDR3 sequence: CASSLATGTKEETQYF. The CDR3 DNA reads TGCGCCAGCAGCTTGGCAACCGGGACAAAGGAAGAGACCCAGTACTTC.

The rearrangement joins TRBV20-1 to TRBJ2-1; 12 nucleotides align to TRBD2. With 0 bases clipped from V and 8 bases from J, the junction kept 5 bases outside the gene matches. This CDR3 spans 15 amino acids. Germline values: CDR1 DFQATT, CDR2 SNEGSKA (reference sequence). CDR3: CSARDLAGGRDEQFF. CDR3 DNA sequence: TGCAGTGCTAGAGACCTAGCGGGAGGGCGGGATGAGCAGTTCTTC.

CDR3 sequence reads: CASSPLTSGYYEQYF. The DNA of the CDR3 is TGTGCCAGCTCACCACTGACTAGCGGTTACTACGAGCAGTACTTC. The chain couples TRBV18 to TRBJ2-7, with 9 positions matching TRBD2. The V and J ends lost 1 base and 3 bases, in that order; junction bases with no gene match: 4. Per germline, CDR1 KGHSH and CDR2 LQKENI. The CDR3 is made up of 15 amino acids.

This clonotype was detected only a few times. The genes are TRBV15 and TRBJ1-2, with 7 bases fitting TRBD1. V was clipped by 4 bases and J by 11 bases; unmatched bases: 19. CDR3 length equals 16 residues. The germline CDR1 and CDR2 sequences are LNHNV and YYDKDF (reference sequence). The CDR3 nucleotides are TGTGCCACCAGCAAGGGACCATCAGGGGGTCTCTTGGGATACACCTTC. Translation: CATSKGPSGGLLGYTF.

The rearrangement links TRBV10-1 to TRBJ2-3; D not resolved. The germline V gene has CDR1 WNHNN and CDR2 SYGVQD (reference sequence). The CDR3 is made up of 13 amino acids. The V and J ends lost 0 bases and 5 bases respectively, with 6 bases between them. CDR3 protein: CASSESVKDTQYF. CDR3 coding DNA: TGCGCCAGCAGTGAGTCGGTGAAAGATACGCAGTATTTT.

This clonotype has just a few counts. The V gene is TRBV20-1, the J gene TRBJ2-1; D is unclear. V lost 6 bases and J lost 5, with 8 bases in between. Germline loops: CDR1 DFQATT, CDR2 SNEGSKA (reference sequence). The CDR3 contains 11 residues. CDR3 sequence (DNA): TGCAGTGCCGGGCGACACAATGAGCAGTTCTTC. It is translated as CSAGRHNEQFF.

This clonotype was observed many times. The rearrangement uses TRBV5-6 and TRBJ2-7; no definite D call. This CDR3 contains 11 residues. Per germline, CDR1 SGHDT and CDR2 YYEEEE. The V end lost 4 bases, the J end lost 6 bases, and 8 bases lay between the germline ends. CDR3 in DNA: TGTGCCAGCAGCAGGATACGCGAGCAGTACTTC. Translated, it gives CASSRIREQYF.

This clonotype has at least ten counts. V gene TRBV12-3 or TRBV12-4 combines with J gene TRBJ1-1, with a possible D match to TRBD1 (5 bases). The CDR3 length is 15 residues. Trimming cost V 2 bases and J 4 bases, with 14 bases left between them. Here the CDR3 reads CASSLRGVGVTEAFF. CDR3 nucleotides: TGTGCCAGCAGTTTAAGGGGAGTCGGAGTCACTGAAGCTTTCTTT.

This clonotype was seen only a few times. As DNA, the CDR3 is TGCGCCAGTACCCAGGGAACATTCGGCACAGATACGCAGTATTTT. Translation gives CASTQGTFGTDTQYF. V usage is TRBV5-1 and J usage is TRBJ2-3; TRBD1 might be the D (5 bases). This CDR3 spans 15 amino acids. CDR1 SGHRS and CDR2 YFSETQ come from the germline V gene. The V end was cut by 8 bases, the J end by 1 base, with 17 bases between.

This clonotype was counted many times. The rearrangement links TRBV11-1 to TRBJ2-1, with 14 nucleotides matching TRBD2. The V and J ends lost 4 bases and 10 bases, in that order; junction bases with no gene match: 3. The CDR3 length is 14 residues. Looked up from germline, CDR1 is SGHAT and CDR2 is FQDESV (reference sequence). The CDR3 sequence: CASSSGLAGVEQFF. The CDR3 DNA reads TGTGCCAGCAGCTCGGGACTAGCGGGAGTCGAGCAGTTCTTC. The full variable domain, completed using reference TRBV11-1 and TRBJ2-1, is EAEVAQSPRYKITEKSQAVAFWCDPISGHATLYWYRQILGQGPELLVQFQDESVVDDSQLPKDRFSAERLKGVDSTLKIQPAELGDSAMYLCASSSGLAGVEQFFGPGTRLTVL.

CDR3 residues: CASSLGVGYGYTF. The CDR3 region has the DNA TGTGCCAGCAGCTTAGGGGTCGGCTATGGCTACACCTTC. The chain uses TRBV7-8 and TRBJ1-2; D unclear. Germline values: CDR1 SGHVS, CDR2 FQNEAQ. This CDR3 region has 13 residues. V lost 1 base and J 4 bases, leaving 7 bases between the germline ends. Based on the CDR3 plus reference TRBV7-8 and TRBJ1-2, the full variable domain is GAGVSQSPRYKVAKRGQDVALRCDPISGHVSLFWYQQALGQGPEFLTYFQNEAQLDKSGLPSDRFFAERPEGSVSTLKIQRTQQEDSAVYLCASSLGVGYGYTFGSGTRLTVV.

The chain carries TRBV4-3 and TRBJ2-1; D is uncertain. V was clipped by 3 bases and J by 7 bases, with 4 bases between them. The CDR3 is made up of 11 amino acids. In germline, CDR1 is LGHNA, CDR2 YSLEER. The CDR3 nucleotides read TGCGCCAGCAGCCAGAGGAATGAGCAGTTCTTC. Translated: CASSQRNEQFF.